A selection of T cell receptor beta chains follows, all from one sample in a study of T cell responses to AZD1222 COVID-19 vaccine. The repertoire was sequenced with immunoSEQ multiplex PCR; TCRdb's copy has only in-frame clones and lacks some. Of around 59,000 clones in the sample, 85% to 90% were seen once. The sequencing used peripheral blood, collected 28 days after the second AZD1222 dose. These receptors originate from an adult who received the AZD1222 COVID-19 vaccine. Both conserved end residues are part of each CDR3. The D gene is left open where the match is weak. The size entry is marked missing in some rows and otherwise reads once, few, many or a size class.

J gene	D gene	V gene	clone size	CDR3 DNA	CDR3 protein
TRBJ2-7	.	TRBV14	.	TGTGCCAGCAGCCAAGTGAGGGGAGCCGAGCAGTACTTC	CASSQVRGAEQYF
TRBJ1-6	.	TRBV6-5	.	TGTGCCAGCCGAGAACAGTATAATTCACCCCTCCACTTT	CASREQYNSPLHF
TRBJ2-3	.	TRBV2	.	TGTGCCAGTGTCGGGGGAATTAGCACAGATACGCAGTATTTT	CASVGGISTDTQYF
TRBJ1-2	TRBD1	TRBV19	few	TGTGCCAGTAGTTCCGGGACAGGGGGCAGCTATGGCTACACCTTC	CASSSGTGGSYGYTF
TRBJ1-3	.	TRBV5-1	.	TGCGCCAGCAGCTTGGACGTGTGGGGCAGGGGAAACACCATATATTTT	CASSLDVWGRGNTIYF
TRBJ1-5	.	TRBV6-1	.	TGTGCCAGCAGTGAAGTCCGGTCAGCAGGGTTTCCCCAGCATTTT	CASSEVRSAGFPQHF
TRBJ1-1	.	TRBV5-4	few	TGTGCCAGCAGCTTGGTATACAGGCAGAACACTGAAGCTTTCTTT	CASSLVYRQNTEAFF
TRBJ2-7	TRBD1	TRBV3-1/TRBV3-2	few	TGTGCCAGCACCCAGACAGGGCCCCGTGGTAGGCAGTACTTC	CASTQTGPRGRQYF
TRBJ1-6	TRBD1	TRBV4-1	few	TGCGCCAGCTCCTTGACAGGGGATAATTCACCCCTCCACTTT	CASSLTGDNSPLHF
TRBJ1-1	.	TRBV6-5	.	TGTGCCAGCAGTTACTCGGGGTCGGGGGAGGCTGAAGCTTTCTTT	CASSYSGSGEAEAFF
TRBJ2-5	.	TRBV19	once	TGTGCCAGTACCCCCGGCGGGGTCCAAGAGACCCAGTACTTC	CASTPGGVQETQYF
TRBJ2-1	.	TRBV29-1	.	TGCAGCGTTGAGGACGGGATAAACAATGAGCAGTTCTTC	CSVEDGINNEQFF
TRBJ1-3	TRBD1	TRBV5-4	once	TGTGCCAGCAGCATGCAGGGGGCTACTGGAAACACCATATATTTT	CASSMQGATGNTIYF
TRBJ2-1	TRBD2	TRBV15	once	TGTGCCACCAGCAGAGACAGACTAGCGGGATTGGAGTATGAGCAGTTCTTC	CATSRDRLAGLEYEQFF
TRBJ1-5	.	TRBV5-4	.	TGTGCCAGCAGCTTAAACGGGGGAAATCAGCCCCAGCATTTT	CASSLNGGNQPQHF
TRBJ2-3	.	TRBV3-1/TRBV3-2	.	TGTGCCAGCAGCCAAGTGGGTGCCAGGGCAGATACGCAGTATTTT	CASSQVGARADTQYF
TRBJ1-3	.	TRBV5-1	.	TGCGCCAGCAGCTTGGGAGGGGAGCGTGGAAACACCATATATTTT	CASSLGGERGNTIYF
TRBJ1-1	TRBD1	TRBV6-4	.	TGTGCCAGCAGCCGATCAGGGGGCTCTGAAGCTTTCTTT	CASSRSGGSEAFF
TRBJ2-7	TRBD1	TRBV6-5	.	TGTGCCAGCAGTTACGGGTCAGGGCAGGGGGAGGAGCAGTACTTC	CASSYGSGQGEEQYF
TRBJ1-1	.	TRBV29-1	once	TGCAGCGTTGCTGTTCTAAACAAGCCAGACACTGAAGCTTTCTTT	CSVAVLNKPDTEAFF
TRBJ2-7	.	TRBV3-1/TRBV3-2	.	TGTGCCAGCAGCCAAGGGGGGGGGCAACCCTACGAGCAGTACTTC	CASSQGGGQPYEQYF
TRBJ2-1	.	TRBV27	.	TGTGCCAGCAGTACTAGCCCGCCCTACAATGAGCAGTTCTTC	CASSTSPPYNEQFF
TRBJ2-1	.	TRBV27	.	TGTGCCAGCAGTTTACTGGGGAATGAGCAGTTCTTC	CASSLLGNEQFF
TRBJ1-5	TRBD1	TRBV2	.	TGTGCCAGCAGCGTCGAGGGGGCCCCTAGCAATCAGCCCCAGCATTTT	CASSVEGAPSNQPQHF
TRBJ2-2	.	TRBV5-1	.	TGCGCCAGCAGCCCCTTTGGGGTAGGGAACCCCAACACCGGGGAGCTGTTTTTT	CASSPFGVGNPNTGELFF
TRBJ2-1	TRBD1	TRBV5-8	.	TGTGCCAGCATCCGGGACAGTCGGATGGGTGAGCAGTTCTTC	CASIRDSRMGEQFF
TRBJ2-7	.	TRBV20-1	once	TGCAGTGCTAGGGGGCCCTTGGAGCAGTACTTC	CSARGPLEQYF
TRBJ1-2	TRBD1	TRBV19	.	TGTGCCAGTAGTATGTCAGGGGGGAACTATGGCTACACCTTC	CASSMSGGNYGYTF
TRBJ2-1	.	TRBV24-1	.	TGTGCCACCAGTGATCCCACAGGGTACAATGAGCAGTTCTTC	CATSDPTGYNEQFF
TRBJ1-3	.	TRBV19	.	TGTGCCAGTAGTATGCCAGGGGTGACCGGAAACACCATATATTTT	CASSMPGVTGNTIYF
TRBJ2-7	TRBD1	TRBV28	few	TGTGCCAGCAGTTCCTCGACAGGGACCTACGAGCAGTACTTC	CASSSSTGTYEQYF
TRBJ1-6	.	TRBV5-1	.	TGCGCCAGCAGCTTGTGGGGGCAAGCCCTCCACTTT	CASSLWGQALHF
TRBJ2-7	.	TRBV12-3/TRBV12-4	once	TGTGCCAGCAGTAAAACAGGCTCCTACGAGCAGTACTTC	CASSKTGSYEQYF
TRBJ2-2	.	TRBV7-6	few	TGTGCCAGCAGCTTAGCCCCGGCAGGGAGGTACACCGGGGAGCTGTTTTTT	CASSLAPAGRYTGELFF
TRBJ2-2	TRBD1	TRBV9	.	TGTGCCAGCAGCGAAAGACAGGGTTACGGCGGGGAGCTGTTTTTT	CASSERQGYGGELFF
TRBJ1-4	.	TRBV2	.	TGTGCCAGCAGTGGAGACAGTCGGGAAAAACTGTTTTTT	CASSGDSREKLFF
TRBJ2-3	TRBD2	TRBV7-9	.	TGTGCCAGCAGCTTAGCGTTGAGCGGGGGGGCGGATACGCAGTATTTT	CASSLALSGGADTQYF
TRBJ2-7	.	TRBV21-1	.	TGTGCCAGCAGCACTGACAGGGGGGGAGTCCACGAGCAGTACTTC	CASSTDRGGVHEQYF
TRBJ1-1	.	TRBV29-1	.	TGCAGCGTCGACCATGGAGGAAACACTGAAGCTTTCTTT	CSVDHGGNTEAFF
TRBJ2-2	.	TRBV7-2	.	TGTGCCAGCAGCATCACAGCCGCGAACACCGGGGAGCTGTTTTTT	CASSITAANTGELFF
TRBJ1-1	.	TRBV2	.	TGTGCCAGCAGAGACAGGACGAACACTGAAGCTTTCTTT	CASRDRTNTEAFF
TRBJ2-1	TRBD2	TRBV30	.	TGTGCCTGGACTAGCGGGACGGCCCACAATGAGCAGTTCTTC	CAWTSGTAHNEQFF
TRBJ1-5	TRBD1	TRBV10-1	.	TGCGCCAGCAGCACTACAGGGGCTGGCAATCAGCCCCAGCATTTT	CASSTTGAGNQPQHF
TRBJ2-5	.	TRBV27	once	TGTGCCAGCTCCCCTGGACTTAAAGAGACCCAGTACTTC	CASSPGLKETQYF